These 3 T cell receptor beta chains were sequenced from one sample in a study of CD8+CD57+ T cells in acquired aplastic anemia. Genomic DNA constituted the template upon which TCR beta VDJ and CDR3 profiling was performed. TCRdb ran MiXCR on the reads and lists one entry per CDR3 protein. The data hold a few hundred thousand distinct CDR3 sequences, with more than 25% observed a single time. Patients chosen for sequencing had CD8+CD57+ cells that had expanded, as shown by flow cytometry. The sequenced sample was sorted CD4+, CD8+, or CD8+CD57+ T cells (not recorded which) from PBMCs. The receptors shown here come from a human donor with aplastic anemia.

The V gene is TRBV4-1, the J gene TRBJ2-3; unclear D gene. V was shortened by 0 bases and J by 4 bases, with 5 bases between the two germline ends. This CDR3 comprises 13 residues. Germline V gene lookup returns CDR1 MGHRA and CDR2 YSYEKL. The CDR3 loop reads CASSQESADTQYF. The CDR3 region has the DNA TGCGCCAGCAGCCAAGAGTCGGCAGATACGCAGTATTTT.

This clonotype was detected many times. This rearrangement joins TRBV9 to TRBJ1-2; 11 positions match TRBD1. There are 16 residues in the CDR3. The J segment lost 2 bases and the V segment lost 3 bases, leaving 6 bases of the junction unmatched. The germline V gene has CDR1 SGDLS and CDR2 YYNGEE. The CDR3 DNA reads TGTGCCAGCAGCGCGGACAGGGGGCTTGTCAACTATGGCTACACCTTC. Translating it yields CASSADRGLVNYGYTF. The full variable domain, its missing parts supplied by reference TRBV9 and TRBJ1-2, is DSGVTQTPKHLITATGQRVTLRCSPRSGDLSVYWYQQSLDQGLQFLIQYYNGEERAKGNILERFSAQQFPDLHSELNLSSLELGDSALYFCASSADRGLVNYGYTFGSGTRLTVV.

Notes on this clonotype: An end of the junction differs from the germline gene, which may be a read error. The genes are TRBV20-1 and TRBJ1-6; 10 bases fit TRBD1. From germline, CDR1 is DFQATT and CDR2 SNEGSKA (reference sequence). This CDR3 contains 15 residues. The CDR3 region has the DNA TGCAGTGCGAAAGGGACAGGGGTTTTGAATTCACCCCTCCGCTTT. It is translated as CSAKGTGVLNSPLRF.